This T cell receptor beta chain was identified in a study of HIV-infected children after antiretroviral therapy interruption. Across the whole study: Children had CD4+ above 500, viral load below 50 copies/ml, either treatment arm. Interruption-arm sampling covered weeks 0, 12, interruption end (24 or 48), and about 3 years post-study.

The germline V gene encodes CDR1 KGHDR and CDR2 SFDVKD. The CDR3 is 16 residues long. Trimming pared 6 bases from V and 2 bases from J, leaving 17 bases between. Treatment denoted: PENTA 11 planned treatment interruption arm or continuous ART arm. Unique molecular identifiers were included in an RNA-based 3' RACE TCR library. TCRdb analysed the 3' RACE reads with MiXCR anew, one entry per CDR3 protein. The sample includes about 89,000 distinct CDR3 sequences, about 6.9% of them seen just once. The sequence was obtained from a pool of human donors with HIV. The specimen comprised CD45RA+ CD4+ T cells from PBMCs, pooled from several time points, sampled from a donor given antiretroviral therapy, either interrupted or continuous. Regarding subset: naive CD4+ CD45RA+ CD45RO- T cells. This chain connects TRBV24-1 to TRBJ2-3; the D gene is possibly TRBD2 (7 bases). The CDR3 region is CATSLGGGGLTDTQYF. As DNA, the CDR3 is TGTGCCACCAGTCTAGGGGGGGGGGGCCTCACAGATACGCAGTATTTT.